What follows are 9 T cell receptor beta chains derived from one specimen sequenced in a study of blood T cells in healthy people across ages. Then a second PCR, running roughly 6 to 11 cycles, was carried out with a sample-barcoded 5' primer and a J-beta primer mix. TCRdb re-analysed the 5' RACE reads in MiXCR, keeping a single row per CDR3 protein. The sample includes 900,000 to 950,000 distinct CDR3 sequences, approximately 32% of them seen just once. The data also belong to a second study, concerning T cells of mothers and their children.

Source material: blood. These receptors originate from a middle-aged woman in good health.

This clonotype was observed a handful of times. The V and J genes are TRBV15 and TRBJ2-3, with a tentative D call TRBD2 (6 bases). Germline V gene sequence: CDR1 LNHNV, CDR2 YYDKDF (reference sequence). The CDR3 sequence is 16 residues long. Trimming shortened V by 4 bases and J by 3 bases, and 17 bases separated the two germline ends. CDR3 amino acids: CATSTTTREETDTQYF. DNA for the CDR3: TGTGCCACCAGCACGACCACCAGGGAGGAAACAGATACGCAGTATTTT.

This rearrangement joins TRBV5-1 to TRBJ1-6; possible D gene TRBD1, 6 bases. V was cut by 7 bases and J by 6 bases, with 11 bases left in between. Germline V gene sequence: CDR1 SGHRS, CDR2 YFSETQ. The CDR3 has 13 amino acids. Written as DNA, the CDR3 is TGCGCCAGCTCGACAGGAACTAATTCACCCCTCCACTTT. It codes for CASSTGTNSPLHF.

To note about this clonotype: A much larger clone is a single base away; this may be a read error. The gene calls are TRBV7-2 and TRBJ1-2, with D perhaps TRBD1 (5 bases). The CDR3 is 13 residues long. Germline lookup yields CDR1 SGHTA and CDR2 FQGNSA. CDR3 coding DNA: TGTGCCAACAGCTTAGATCAGGGAGGGGGCTACACCTTC. Encoded protein: CANSLDQGGGYTF.

This clonotype was observed a few times. Being one base from a much bigger clone, this may be a read error. This sequence joins TRBV29-1 and TRBJ2-7, with TRBD2 matching 15 bases. V shed 4 bases, J shed 7 bases, and the junction held 14 bases outside the gene matches. CDR1 and CDR2 from the germline V gene are SQVTM and ANQGSEA. This CDR3 is built from 17 residues. As DNA, the CDR3 is TGCAGCGTTGGGGGACTAGCGGGGGGCACCATCCGGAATGAGCAGTACTTC. Protein product: CSVGGLAGGTIRNEQYF.

Ten or more counts support this clonotype. The gene calls are TRBV27 and TRBJ2-3; D may be TRBD2 (5 bases). The CDR3 contains 16 residues. Germline V lookup: CDR1 MNHEY, CDR2 SMNVEV (reference sequence). V was pared by 0 bases and J by 5 bases, with 15 bases between. The CDR3 loop reads CASSLSAPAAGDTQYF. The CDR3 coding sequence is TGTGCCAGCAGTTTATCGGCGCCCGCGGCGGGAGATACGCAGTATTTT.

This chain connects TRBV12-3 or TRBV12-4 to TRBJ2-5; D gene uncertain. There are 14 residues in the CDR3. The V end was cut by 6 bases, the J end by 4 bases, with 15 bases between. CDR3 protein: CASSPLWVGETQYF. The CDR3 nucleotides read TGTGCCAGCAGCCCTCTCTGGGTTGGAGAGACCCAGTACTTC.

Details on this clonotype: One junction end does not reproduce the germline sequence, and a read error may be involved. V usage is TRBV4-2 and J usage is TRBJ1-2, with a possible D match to TRBD1 (5 bases). Germline V gene data show CDR1 as LGHNA and CDR2 as YNFKEQ. The CDR3 is 15 residues long. CDR3 nucleotides: TGTGCCAGCAGCCAAGCATTGGGGGATAACTATAGCTACACCTTC. It translates to CASSQALGDNYSYTF.

V and J are TRBV7-8 and TRBJ1-1, with TRBD1 as a possible D gene (6 bases). Germline lookup yields CDR1 SGHVS and CDR2 FQNEAQ. Trimming cost V 7 bases and J 7 bases, with 22 bases left between them. This CDR3 contains 15 residues. The CDR3 nucleotides are TGTGCCAGCAACATTGGGGACTGGGGGCGGGGTGAAGCTTTCTTT. Protein sequence: CASNIGDWGRGEAFF. The entire variable domain, with the rest obtained from reference TRBV7-8 and TRBJ1-1, is as follows: GAGVSQSPRYKVAKRGQDVALRCDPISGHVSLFWYQQALGQGPEFLTYFQNEAQLDKSGLPSDRFFAERPEGSVSTLKIQRTQQEDSAVYLCASNIGDWGRGEAFFGQGTRLTVV.

V gene TRBV29-1 combines with J gene TRBJ2-7; TRBD1 might be the D (6 bases). The CDR3 extends over 15 amino acids. Trimming shortened V by 0 bases and J by 2 bases, and 14 bases separated the two germline ends. Germline V gene lookup returns CDR1 SQVTM and CDR2 ANQGSEA. In nucleotides, the CDR3 is TGCAGCGTTGAAGATCGCCAGGGGATCACCTACGAGCAGTACTTC. It specifies CSVEDRQGITYEQYF.